This TCR beta chain emerged from a study of cytomegalovirus exposure and HLA in healthy donors. Regarding the study as a whole: It is likely that the observed cluster of highly shared sequence variants was a sequencing artifact. With further analysis later on, most CMV-associated TCR beta chains appeared HLA-restricted. In a later analysis, a missense DCLRE1C variant was linked to TCR beta V- and J-gene trimming. Productive status was seen about 87% or about 30% of the time for most TCR beta V segments in an earlier analysis.

60 Vbeta and 13 Jbeta primers were used in PCR. Only in-frame clones appear in the TCRdb table, and some are missing; sequencing was by immunoSEQ multiplex PCR. The data show over 150,000 clones, approximately 84% seen once. This CDR3 is 17 amino acids long. The germline V and J ends were trimmed by 5 bases and 0 bases, with 17 bases remaining between them. Germline V gene sequence: CDR1 SEHNR, CDR2 FQNEAQ (reference sequence). As regards this clone: Its antigen is undetermined.

The V gene is TRBV7-9, the J gene TRBJ1-3, with D possibly being TRBD1 (6 bases). Sequencing used PBMCs. This TCR was recovered from a girl aged 5-17 years in good health and CMV-seropositive. The CDR3 sequence: CASSPQSRQVSGNTIYF. CDR3 DNA: TGTGCCAGCAGCCCCCAATCTAGACAGGTCTCTGGAAACACCATATATTTT.